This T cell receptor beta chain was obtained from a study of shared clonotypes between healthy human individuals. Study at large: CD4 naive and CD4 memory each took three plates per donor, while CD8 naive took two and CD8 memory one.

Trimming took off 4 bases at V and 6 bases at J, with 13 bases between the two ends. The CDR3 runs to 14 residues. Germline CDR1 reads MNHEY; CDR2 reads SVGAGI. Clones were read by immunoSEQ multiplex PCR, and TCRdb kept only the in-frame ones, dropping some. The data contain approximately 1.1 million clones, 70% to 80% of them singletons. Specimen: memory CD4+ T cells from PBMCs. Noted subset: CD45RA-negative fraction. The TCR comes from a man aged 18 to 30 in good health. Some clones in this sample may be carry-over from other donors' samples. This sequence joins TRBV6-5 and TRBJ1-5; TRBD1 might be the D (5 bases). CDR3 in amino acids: CASSSPGAGQPQHF. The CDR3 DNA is TGTGCCAGCAGTTCCCCCGGGGCCGGTCAGCCCCAGCATTTT.